This T cell receptor beta chain was retrieved from a study of cytomegalovirus exposure and HLA in healthy donors. Study information: The study placed approximately 80% of its 350 to 450 genotyped donors in the Caucasian-associated ancestry cluster. Overall study results and limits: Altogether, some 170 TCR beta chains were recorded as cytomegalovirus-associated. When presence/absence was analysed, sequencing depth was taken to be roughly uniform across donors. It emerged from a later analysis that several of the most significant clusters appeared to be linked to common viral pathogens.

Amplification used 60 Vbeta primers and 13 Jbeta primers. Data came from immunoSEQ multiplex PCR; TCRdb stores just in-frame clones and leaves some out. The sample holds 150,000 to 200,000 clones, around four fifths seen once. About this clone itself: The antigen remains undetermined.

The ends were cut back, 5 bases at V and 6 bases at J, with 19 bases in the middle. The CDR3 extends over 15 amino acids. CDR1 and CDR2 (germline): MNHNY, SVGAGI (reference sequence). V and J are TRBV6-6 and TRBJ1-2, with unresolved D. Specimen: PBMCs. This receptor was identified in a man aged 18 to 30 in good health and CMV-seropositive. CDR3 DNA: TGTGCCAGCAGTCCTTCCTTATATTCCCCGGATGGCTACACCTTC. Protein sequence: CASSPSLYSPDGYTF.